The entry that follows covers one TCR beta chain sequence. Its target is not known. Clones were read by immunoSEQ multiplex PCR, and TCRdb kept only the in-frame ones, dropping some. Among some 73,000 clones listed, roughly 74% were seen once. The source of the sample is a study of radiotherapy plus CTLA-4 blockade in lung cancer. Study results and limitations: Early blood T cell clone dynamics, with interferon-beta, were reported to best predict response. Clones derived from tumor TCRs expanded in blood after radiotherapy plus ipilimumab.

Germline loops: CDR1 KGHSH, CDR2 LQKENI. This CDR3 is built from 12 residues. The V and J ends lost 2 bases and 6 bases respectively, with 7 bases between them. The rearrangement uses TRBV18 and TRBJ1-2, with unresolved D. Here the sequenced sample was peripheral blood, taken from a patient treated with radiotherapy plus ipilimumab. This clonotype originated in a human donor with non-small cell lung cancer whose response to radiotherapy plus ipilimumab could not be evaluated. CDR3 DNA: TGTGCCAGCTCACCAACGGGGAATGGCTACACCTTC. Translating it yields CASSPTGNGYTF.